Sequencing of this TCR beta chain was carried out in a study of T-cell reconstitution after alpha-beta-depleted transplantation in children. This clonotype was counted at least ten times. No antigen is known for it. Study-level points and caveats: The study traced high day-60 TCRbeta diversity in some patients to surviving recipient T cells and thymic progenitors.

During its preparation, the TCRbeta library received unique molecular identifiers. TCRdb fed the PCR reads into MiXCR, producing one record per CDR3 protein. Among fewer than 550,000 distinct CDR3 sequences listed, about 11% were seen once. The CDR3 totals 15 residues. With 0 bases removed from V and 6 bases from J, the gap between germline ends came to 12 bases. Germline CDR1 reads LNHNV; CDR2 reads YYDKDF (reference sequence). Sample: PBMCs, taken before TCRalphabeta/CD19-depleted stem cell transplant. The genes are TRBV15 and TRBJ2-1, with D perhaps matching TRBD2 (6 bases). The sequence was collected from a child aged 2 to 10 with inherited bone marrow failure, due to receive a stem cell transplant. CDR3 sequence reads: CATSRDSAGLNEQFF. The CDR3 nucleotides are TGTGCCACCAGCAGAGATAGTGCGGGACTCAATGAGCAGTTCTTC. Based on the CDR3 plus reference TRBV15 and TRBJ2-1, the full variable domain is DAMVIQNPRYQVTQFGKPVTLSCSQTLNHNVMYWYQQKSSQAPKLLFHYYDKDFNNEADTPDNFQSRRPNTSFCFLDIRSPGLGDTAMYLCATSRDSAGLNEQFFGPGTRLTVL.